The 20 T cell receptor beta chains in this list originate from one sample, sequenced in a study of blood T cell repertoires in COVID-19. The protocol was immunoSEQ multiplex PCR, while the TCRdb copy is restricted to in-frame clones and leaves out a portion. The sample lists about 55,000 clones; around 85% were seen once. The sequencing sample was made of peripheral blood. The receptors were gathered from a human donor in a cohort sampled during active COVID-19.

The chain has TRBV18 and TRBJ2-3; tentative D call: TRBD2 (5 bases). From germline, CDR1 is KGHSH and CDR2 LQKENI. This CDR3 has 13 amino acids. The V and J ends lost 3 bases and 14 bases respectively, with 18 bases between them. The CDR3 nucleotides read TGTGCCAGCTCACCGCGTCTGGCGGGCGTAGCGTATTTT. Protein product: CASSPRLAGVAYF.

The V and J genes are TRBV19 and TRBJ2-3; 7 positions match TRBD2. The CDR3 sequence is 15 residues long. Trimming at V came to 7 bases and at J to 6 bases, leaving 13 bases not matched to a gene. Germline V gene lookup returns CDR1 LNHDA and CDR2 SQIVND (reference sequence). The CDR3 DNA reads TGTGCCAGTATGGGAGGGGACCCAAACCAGGATACGCAGTATTTT. It yields the protein CASMGGDPNQDTQYF.

The rearrangement uses TRBV19 and TRBJ1-2; the D is unclear. CDR3 length equals 13 residues. The germline CDR1 and CDR2 sequences are LNHDA and SQIVND (reference sequence). The V and J ends lost 3 bases and 4 bases respectively, with 9 bases between them. CDR3 DNA sequence: TGTGCCAGTAGTATGGGCCCAGGCTATGGCTACACCTTC. This codes for CASSMGPGYGYTF.

V is TRBV14 and J is TRBJ2-7; 7 bases agree with TRBD2. CDR1 SGHDN and CDR2 FVKESK come from the germline V gene. J gave up 3 bases and V 5 bases, and 10 bases lay outside the gene matches. The length of the CDR3 is 15 residues. Written as DNA, the CDR3 is TGTGCCAGCAGCGAGAGCGGGACCTACCGCTACGAGCAGTACTTC. Translated, it gives CASSESGTYRYEQYF. Supplemented by reference TRBV14 and TRBJ2-7, the full variable domain reads EAGVTQFPSHSVIEKGQTVTLRCDPISGHDNLYWYRRVMGKEIKFLLHFVKESKQDESGMPNNRFLAERTGGTYSTLKVQPAELEDSGVYFCASSESGTYRYEQYFGPGTRLTVT.

The chain carries TRBV10-2 and TRBJ1-2; 9 nucleotides line up with TRBD1. Germline V gives CDR1 WSHSY, CDR2 SAAADI. V was pared by 2 bases and J by 4 bases, with 5 bases of the junction left unmatched. CDR3 length: 15 residues. The CDR3 region has the DNA TGCGCCAGCAGTGAGGCCGGGACAGGGTCCTATGGCTACACCTTC. Protein product: CASSEAGTGSYGYTF.

In this sample, this clone turned up a few times. The chain couples TRBV6-6 to TRBJ2-1, with 10 bases identical to TRBD2. Germline CDR1 MNHNY, CDR2 SVGAGI (reference sequence). V was clipped by 5 bases and J by 8 bases; unmatched bases: 18. The CDR3 is 18 residues long. CDR3 in DNA: TGTGCCAGCAGTCAAAACCTGCGTTCTAGCGGGAGTTCGCATGAGCAGTTCTTC. It yields the protein CASSQNLRSSGSSHEQFF.

The chain is built from TRBV7-8 and TRBJ2-7; D is unclear. This CDR3 comprises 14 residues. Deletions cut 5 bases from V and 3 bases from J, with 14 bases between. Germline V gene sequence: CDR1 SGHVS, CDR2 FQNEAQ. The CDR3 DNA reads TGTGCCAGCAGCCGGACCCATCCGGGCTACGAGCAGTACTTC. Amino acid sequence: CASSRTHPGYEQYF.

V gene TRBV30 combines with J gene TRBJ2-2, with D possibly matching TRBD2 (5 bases). The germline V and J ends were trimmed by 0 bases and 6 bases, with 14 bases remaining between them. The CDR3 consists of 15 residues. Germline V gene sequence: CDR1 GTSNPN, CDR2 SVGIG (reference sequence). The CDR3 nucleotides are TGTGCCTGGAGTGTATTCGGGATAGAGGCCGGGGAGCTGTTTTTT. This translates into CAWSVFGIEAGELFF.

V and J are TRBV7-3 and TRBJ1-2; 12 bases fit TRBD1. Germline loops: CDR1 SGHTA, CDR2 FQGTGA. The CDR3 sequence is 15 residues long. V trimming: 4 bases; J trimming: 6 bases; junction bases outside the gene matches: 6. The CDR3 spells CASSSGQGALDGYTF. The CDR3 DNA sequence: TGTGCCAGCAGCTCGGGACAGGGGGCTCTCGATGGCTACACCTTC.

The V call is TRBV28, the J call TRBJ1-1; TRBD1 is a possible D gene (5 bases). Trimming pared 6 bases from V and 5 bases from J, leaving 10 bases between. CDR3 length: 12 amino acids. Germline loops: CDR1 MDHEN, CDR2 SYDVKM. CDR3 residues: CASRSTVTEAFF. In DNA form, the CDR3 reads TGTGCCAGCAGATCGACAGTGACTGAAGCTTTCTTT.

This clone was recorded only once. The DNA for the CDR3 is TGTGCCAGCAGTCCGGGGACTAGCGGGAGACCCCACCGCACAGATACGCAGTATTTT. Protein sequence: CASSPGTSGRPHRTDTQYF. The chain joins TRBV27 to TRBJ2-3, with 14 bases that match TRBD2. The germline gives CDR1 MNHEY, CDR2 SMNVEV (reference sequence). This CDR3 has 19 residues. After removal of 5 bases from V and 1 base from J, the junction contained 11 bases not matched to a gene.

This clone showed up just once. J is TRBJ2-7 and V is TRBV4-3; 11 bases are shared with TRBD1. The CDR3 runs to 15 residues. V lost 1 base and J lost 6; bases outside the gene matches: 5. The V gene's germline CDR1 is LGHNA and CDR2 YSLEER. The CDR3 nucleotides read TGCGCCAGCAGCCAAGCCCGGACAGGGGGCAGCGAGCAGTACTTC. This gives the protein CASSQARTGGSEQYF.

The chain uses TRBV19 and TRBJ2-5; TRBD1 agrees at 11 bases. Germline trimming cut 5 bases from V and 5 bases from J; bases unmatched to any gene: 10. The CDR3 spans 16 residues. Germline V CDR1 and CDR2: LNHDA, SQIVND (reference sequence). The CDR3 loop reads CASSPRTGGALETQYF. The CDR3 DNA sequence: TGTGCCAGTAGTCCCCGGACAGGGGGCGCGTTGGAGACCCAGTACTTC.

The V call is TRBV18, the J call TRBJ2-1, with TRBD2 as a possible D gene (7 bases). The CDR3 contains 14 residues. Between the trimmed V and J ends, which lost 6 bases and 9 bases, there was a span of 18 bases. Per germline, CDR1 KGHSH and CDR2 LQKENI. CDR3 sequence reads: CASSRGGGFSEQFF. Here the CDR3 DNA reads TGTGCCAGCTCGCGAGGGGGAGGGTTCAGTGAGCAGTTCTTC.

The rearrangement uses TRBV7-2 and TRBJ2-7; the match to TRBD2 covers 15 bases. Germline V gives CDR1 SGHTA, CDR2 FQGNSA. The CDR3 is 15 amino acids. The ends lost 5 bases at V and 5 bases at J; junction bases unmatched: 4. In DNA form, the CDR3 reads TGTGCCAGCAGCGTCCGGACTAGCGGGAGGGACGAGCAGTACTTC. This codes for CASSVRTSGRDEQYF. Based on the CDR3 plus reference TRBV7-2 and TRBJ2-7, the full variable domain is GAGVSQSPSNKVTEKGKDVELRCDPISGHTALYWYRQSLGQGLEFLIYFQGNSAPDKSGLPSDRFSAERTGGSVSTLTIQRTQQEDSAVYLCASSVRTSGRDEQYFGPGTRLTVT.

This clone was detected once. The chain couples TRBV5-4 to TRBJ2-7; 9 bases match TRBD2. The CDR3 runs to 16 residues. Germline trimming cut 0 bases from V and 4 bases from J; bases unmatched to any gene: 8. CDR1 is SGHNT, CDR2 YYREEE, per germline (reference sequence). CDR3 DNA: TGTGCCAGCAGCTTGGCCAATCCTAGCGGGACGTACGAGCAGTACTTC. Amino acids: CASSLANPSGTYEQYF.

The chain carries TRBV19 and TRBJ2-7; D is perhaps TRBD1 (6 bases). CDR1 is LNHDA and CDR2 is SQIVND in the germline V gene (reference sequence). This CDR3 contains 13 residues. V lost 8 bases, J lost 3 bases, and 14 bases lay in between. The CDR3 DNA reads TGTGCCAGTGGTCCCGCCAGGGGCTACGAGCAGTACTTC. This codes for CASGPARGYEQYF.

The V and J genes are TRBV19 and TRBJ2-5, with 9 bases that match TRBD1. The germline V gene has CDR1 LNHDA and CDR2 SQIVND (reference sequence). The junction had 4 bases not matched to a gene; V was cut back by 5 bases and J by 0 bases. CDR3 length: 15 residues. The CDR3 region is CASSVGQGYQETQYF. The CDR3 DNA follows: TGTGCCAGTAGTGTCGGACAGGGGTACCAAGAGACCCAGTACTTC.

The chain combines TRBV18 with TRBJ2-1, with D unresolved. V was pared by 0 bases and J by 7 bases, with 10 bases between. The germline V gene encodes CDR1 KGHSH and CDR2 LQKENI. The CDR3 length is 14 residues. The CDR3 DNA sequence: TGTGCCAGCTCACCACCGTGGAGTCGGAATGAGCAGTTCTTC. Residues: CASSPPWSRNEQFF.

Notes on this clone: This CDR3 is also generated by other DNA sequences in the sample. The chain carries TRBV5-4 and TRBJ1-1; TRBD1 matches at 7 bases. CDR1 SGHNT and CDR2 YYREEE come from the germline V gene (reference sequence). The junction had 6 bases not matched to a gene; V was cut back by 4 bases and J by 3 bases. The CDR3 contains 14 residues. CDR3 sequence reads: CASSDRVGDTEAFF. The CDR3 DNA follows: TGTGCCAGCAGCGACAGGGTGGGCGACACTGAAGCTTTCTTT.